This is a list of T cell receptor beta chains from one sample in a study of human T cells and chemical hapten exposure. TCRdb recomputed calls from the RACE reads with MiXCR, one row per CDR3 protein. The table shows more than 75,000 distinct CDR3 sequences, with roughly 8.6% occurring only once. The source material was whole blood. The source is a male donor in good health. Some clones in this sample may be carry-over from other donors' samples. The CDR3 runs from the conserved cysteine through the conserved F or W. The order of the fields is V gene, CDR3 length, J gene, D gene, clone size, CDR3 protein, CDR3 DNA. A D gene is named only where the DNA matches it firmly. Size tells how often a clone was seen (once, few, many) or the class of an expanded clone, and some rows leave it out.

TRBV9	14	TRBJ2-7	-	few	CASSPRRGSYEQYF	TGTGCCAGCAGCCCCCGGAGGGGCTCCTACGAGCAGTACTTC
TRBV5-1	16	TRBJ2-5	TRBD2	few	CASSLAGLAGIETQYF	TGCGCCAGCAGCTTGGCGGGACTAGCGGGAATAGAGACCCAGTACTTC
TRBV10-3	17	TRBJ2-3	TRBD2	-	CAISEEPDGGGTDTQYF	TGTGCCATCAGTGAAGAACCCGACGGGGGGGGCACAGATACGCAGTATTTT
TRBV5-5	13	TRBJ2-7	-	-	CASRPTGIYEQYF	TGTGCCAGCAGGCCCACTGGGATCTACGAGCAGTACTTC
TRBV12-3/TRBV12-4	14	TRBJ2-1	-	many	CASSPSGVYNEQFF	TGTGCCAGCAGTCCTTCAGGGGTCTACAATGAGCAGTTCTTC
TRBV27	15	TRBJ2-1	-	few	CASSSTRDGYNEQFF	TGTGCCAGCAGTTCTACCCGGGACGGGTACAATGAGCAGTTCTTC
TRBV7-2	13	TRBJ1-6	-	-	CASSLGANSPFHF	TGTGCCAGCAGCTTGGGGGCTAATTCACCCTTCCACTTT
TRBV4-3	13	TRBJ2-7	-	few	CASSQVSLYEQYF	TGCGCCAGCAGCCAAGTGTCACTTTACGAGCAGTACTTC
TRBV12-5	15	TRBJ1-2	-	-	CASGSPDSTLYGYTF	TGTGCTAGTGGTTCCCCGGACAGCACCCTCTATGGCTACACCTTC
TRBV27	16	TRBJ2-7	TRBD1	few	CASSLRGTAVSYEQYF	TGTGCCAGCAGTTTAAGAGGGACAGCGGTCTCCTACGAGCAGTACTTC
TRBV20-1	13	TRBJ2-7	TRBD1	few	CSARWTGGYEQYF	TGCAGTGCTAGATGGACAGGGGGGTACGAGCAGTACTTC
TRBV4-2	20	TRBJ2-3	TRBD2	many	CASSQVRGVGGAIGTDTQYF	TGTGCCAGCAGCCAAGTCCGAGGAGTCGGGGGGGCTATCGGCACAGATACGCAGTATTTT
TRBV6-6	15	TRBJ1-1	TRBD1	-	CASSYGQGVDTEAFF	TGTGCCAGCAGTTACGGACAGGGTGTGGACACTGAAGCTTTCTTT
TRBV4-1	15	TRBJ1-1	-	many	CASSQLQTGNTEAFF	TGCGCCAGCAGCCAACTCCAGACAGGTAACACTGAAGCTTTCTTT
TRBV12-3/TRBV12-4	14	TRBJ2-5	-	few	CASSFSGLSETQYF	TGTGCCAGCAGTTTTTCCGGGTTGTCCGAGACCCAGTACTTC
TRBV2	13	TRBJ2-7	TRBD2	-	CASRPSGIKGQYF	TGTGCCAGCAGGCCTAGCGGGATTAAGGGGCAGTACTTC
TRBV12-3/TRBV12-4	11	TRBJ1-5	-	few	CASSLDQPQHF	TGTGCCAGCAGTTTGGATCAGCCCCAGCATTTT
TRBV7-4	17	TRBJ1-1	-	-	CASSLANGNTLNTEAFF	TGTGCCAGCAGCTTAGCGAATGGGAACACTTTGAACACTGAAGCTTTCTTT
TRBV27	17	TRBJ1-5	-	few	CASSLYHPQGSNQPQHF	TGTGCCAGCAGTTTATACCACCCGCAGGGGAGCAATCAGCCCCAGCATTTT
TRBV12-3/TRBV12-4	16	TRBJ2-3	TRBD1	-	CASSPETGAGTDTQYF	TGTGCCAGCAGTCCAGAAACAGGGGCGGGCACAGATACGCAGTATTTT
TRBV6-2/TRBV6-3	17	TRBJ2-3	TRBD2	few	CASSYSWLAESTDTQYF	TGTGCCAGCAGTTACTCGTGGCTAGCGGAATCCACAGATACGCAGTATTTT
TRBV6-5	17	TRBJ1-4	-	-	CASSYTFGGGGAEKLFF	TGTGCCAGCAGTTACACCTTTGGGGGCGGGGGGGCTGAAAAACTGTTTTTT
TRBV29-1	14	TRBJ2-2	-	few	CSVESGGNTGELFF	TGCAGCGTTGAATCAGGAGGGAACACCGGGGAGCTGTTTTTT
TRBV18	13	TRBJ1-1	-	-	CASSGDENTEAFF	TGTGCCAGCTCAGGGGATGAGAACACTGAAGCTTTCTTT
TRBV29-1	13	TRBJ2-5	-	-	CSVIGGSGETQYF	TGCAGCGTTATTGGGGGCAGCGGGGAGACCCAGTACTTC
TRBV9	14	TRBJ2-3	-	-	CASSVGSFTDTQYF	TGTGCCAGCAGCGTGGGCAGCTTCACAGATACGCAGTATTTT
TRBV5-1	15	TRBJ2-3	-	few	CASSPVPLGTDTQYF	TGCGCCAGCAGCCCCGTCCCCCTAGGAACAGATACGCAGTATTTT
TRBV24-1	12	TRBJ2-3	-	many	CATADGTDTQYF	TGTGCCACCGCGGACGGCACAGATACGCAGTATTTT